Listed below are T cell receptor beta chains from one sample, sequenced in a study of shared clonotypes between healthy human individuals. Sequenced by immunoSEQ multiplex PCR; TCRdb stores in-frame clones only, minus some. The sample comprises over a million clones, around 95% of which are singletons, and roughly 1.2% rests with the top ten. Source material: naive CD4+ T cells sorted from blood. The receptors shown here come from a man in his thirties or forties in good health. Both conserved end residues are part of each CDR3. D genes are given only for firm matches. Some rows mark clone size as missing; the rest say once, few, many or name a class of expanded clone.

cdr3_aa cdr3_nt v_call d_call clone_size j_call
CATSRGDRVSNQPQHF TGTGCCACCAGCAGAGGGGACAGGGTGAGCAATCAGCCCCAGCATTTT TRBV15 TRBD1 . TRBJ1-5
CSARQPGAAETQYF TGCAGCGCCCGCCAGCCGGGGGCCGCGGAGACCCAGTACTTC TRBV29-1 . . TRBJ2-5
CASSPVGQLGFMNTEAFF TGTGCCAGCAGCCCAGTCGGGCAGTTAGGGTTCATGAACACTGAAGCTTTCTTT TRBV9 . . TRBJ1-1
CASSPPGTVNQPQHF TGTGCCAGCTCACCACCCGGGACGGTGAATCAGCCCCAGCATTTT TRBV18 . . TRBJ1-5
CASRGIGVFYNEQFF TGTGCCAGCAGGGGGATAGGGGTCTTCTACAATGAGCAGTTCTTC TRBV25-1 . . TRBJ2-1
CASSFSWTDSRMNTGELFF TGTGCCAGCAGCTTCTCATGGACCGACAGCAGGATGAACACCGGGGAGCTGTTTTTT TRBV5-6 . . TRBJ2-2
CASLRLVGTDTQYF TGTGCCAGCCTCCGGTTGGTGGGTACAGATACGCAGTATTTT TRBV11-2 . . TRBJ2-3
CAWLGQGSAGNTIYF TGTGCCTGGTTGGGCCAGGGGTCGGCTGGAAACACCATATATTTT TRBV30 . . TRBJ1-3
CASSRGDRVMNTEAFF TGCGCCAGCAGCAGGGGGGACAGGGTTATGAACACTGAAGCTTTCTTT TRBV5-1 TRBD1 . TRBJ1-1
CASSQIGTSNEQFF TGTGCCAGCAGCCAAATCGGGACTAGCAACGAGCAGTTCTTC TRBV14 TRBD2 . TRBJ2-1
CASSERETTYEQYF TGTGCCAGCAGTGAGCGGGAAACAACCTACGAGCAGTACTTC TRBV2 . . TRBJ2-7
CASNGREDTGELFF TGTGCCAGTAACGGCAGGGAGGACACCGGGGAGCTGTTTTTT TRBV19 . . TRBJ2-2
CASSPRQGASYEQYF TGTGCCAGTAGTCCGAGACAGGGGGCCTCCTACGAGCAGTACTTC TRBV19 TRBD1 once TRBJ2-7
CASSVGTASYEQYF TGTGCCAGCAGCGTAGGGACAGCGAGCTACGAGCAGTACTTC TRBV9 . . TRBJ2-7
CASSLTTGLETQYF TGTGCCAGCAGCCTCACGACAGGGTTGGAGACCCAGTACTTC TRBV7-6 TRBD1 . TRBJ2-5
CASSVDAASGNTIYF TGTGCCAGCAGCGTAGATGCAGCCTCTGGAAACACCATATATTTT TRBV9 . once TRBJ1-3
CASSSGGRQGVNQPQHF TGTGCCAGCAGCTCGGGGGGGAGGCAAGGGGTCAATCAGCCCCAGCATTTT TRBV11-2 . . TRBJ1-5
CASSGRAYNEQFF TGTGCCAGCAGCGGAAGGGCTTACAATGAGCAGTTCTTC TRBV7-2 . . TRBJ2-1
CASSPLPRGLGYEQYF TGTGCCAGCTCACCACTCCCCAGGGGGCTGGGTTACGAGCAGTACTTC TRBV18 TRBD1 . TRBJ2-7
CAWRGQGFVNEQFF TGTGCCTGGCGGGGACAGGGGTTTGTCAATGAGCAGTTCTTC TRBV30 TRBD1 . TRBJ2-1
CATSRPRPTNTGELFF TGTGCCACCAGCAGACCGAGACCTACGAACACCGGGGAGCTGTTTTTT TRBV15 . . TRBJ2-2
CASSVAAADTQYF TGTGCCAGCAGCGTAGCGGCGGCAGATACGCAGTATTTT TRBV9 . . TRBJ2-3